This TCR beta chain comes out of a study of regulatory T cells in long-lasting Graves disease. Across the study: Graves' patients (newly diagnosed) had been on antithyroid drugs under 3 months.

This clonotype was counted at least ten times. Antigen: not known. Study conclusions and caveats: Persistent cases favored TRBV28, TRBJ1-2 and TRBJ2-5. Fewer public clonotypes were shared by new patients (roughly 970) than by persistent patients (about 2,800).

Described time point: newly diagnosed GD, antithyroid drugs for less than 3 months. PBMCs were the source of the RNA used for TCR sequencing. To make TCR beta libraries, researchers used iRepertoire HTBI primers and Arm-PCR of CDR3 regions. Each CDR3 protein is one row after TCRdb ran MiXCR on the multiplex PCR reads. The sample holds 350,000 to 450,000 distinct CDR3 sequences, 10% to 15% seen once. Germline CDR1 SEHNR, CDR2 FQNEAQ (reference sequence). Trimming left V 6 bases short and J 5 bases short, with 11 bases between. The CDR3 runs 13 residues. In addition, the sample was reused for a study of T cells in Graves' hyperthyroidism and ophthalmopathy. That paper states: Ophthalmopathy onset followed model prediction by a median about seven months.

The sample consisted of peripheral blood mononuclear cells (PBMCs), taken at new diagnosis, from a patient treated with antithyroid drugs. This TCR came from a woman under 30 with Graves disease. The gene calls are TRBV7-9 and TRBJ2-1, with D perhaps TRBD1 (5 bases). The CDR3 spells CASRPEGDNEQFF. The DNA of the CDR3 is TGTGCCAGCAGACCCGAAGGGGACAATGAGCAGTTCTTC.